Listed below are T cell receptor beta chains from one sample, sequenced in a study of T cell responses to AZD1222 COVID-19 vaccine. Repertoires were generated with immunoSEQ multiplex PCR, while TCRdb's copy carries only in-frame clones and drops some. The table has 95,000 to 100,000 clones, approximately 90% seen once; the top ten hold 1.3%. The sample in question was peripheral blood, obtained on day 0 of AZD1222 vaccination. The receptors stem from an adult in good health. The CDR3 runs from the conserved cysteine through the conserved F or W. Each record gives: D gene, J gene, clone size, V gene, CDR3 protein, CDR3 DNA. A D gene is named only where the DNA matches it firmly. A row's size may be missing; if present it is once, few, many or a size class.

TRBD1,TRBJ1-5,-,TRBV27,CASSPTGNQPQHF,TGTGCCAGCAGTCCGACAGGGAATCAGCCCCAGCATTTT
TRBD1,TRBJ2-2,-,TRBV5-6,CASSLGPQGTAGELFF,TGTGCCAGCAGCTTGGGACCACAGGGGACAGCCGGGGAGCTGTTTTTT
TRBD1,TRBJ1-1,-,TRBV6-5,CASKATGMNTEAFF,TGTGCCAGTAAAGCGACAGGGATGAACACTGAAGCTTTCTTT
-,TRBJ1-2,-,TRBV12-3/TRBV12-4,CASSFYGAYGYTF,TGTGCCAGCAGTTTTTATGGGGCCTATGGCTACACCTTC
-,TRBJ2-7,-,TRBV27,CASSLSIFGHSSYEQYF,TGTGCCAGCAGTTTATCGATTTTCGGACACTCCTCCTACGAGCAGTACTTC
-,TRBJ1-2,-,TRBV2,CASRRAGANYGYTF,TGTGCCAGCAGGCGTGCCGGAGCTAACTATGGCTACACCTTC
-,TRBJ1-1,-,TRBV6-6,CASSLPVDRSAMNTEAFF,TGTGCCAGCAGTCTCCCGGTAGATAGGTCCGCGATGAACACTGAAGCTTTCTTT
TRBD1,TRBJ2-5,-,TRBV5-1,CASSLVGQDQETQYF,TGCGCCAGCAGCTTGGTAGGACAGGACCAAGAGACCCAGTACTTC
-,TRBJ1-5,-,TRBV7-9,CASSLQAGQPQHF,TGTGCCAGCAGCTTGCAGGCCGGGCAGCCCCAGCATTTT
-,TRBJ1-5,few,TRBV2,CASKRDGNQPQHF,TGTGCCAGCAAGAGGGACGGCAATCAGCCCCAGCATTTT
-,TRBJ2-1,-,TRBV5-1,CASSVTDPSYNEQFF,TGCGCCAGCAGCGTGACAGATCCCTCCTACAATGAGCAGTTCTTC
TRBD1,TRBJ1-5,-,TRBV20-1,CSASSALQGANQPQHF,TGCAGTGCTAGTAGCGCCCTACAGGGGGCGAATCAGCCCCAGCATTTT
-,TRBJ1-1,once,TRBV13,CASRPRVENTEAFF,TGTGCCAGCAGGCCCCGTGTGGAGAACACTGAAGCTTTCTTT
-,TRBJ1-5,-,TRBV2,CASSEGNQPQHF,TGTGCCAGCAGTGAAGGGAATCAGCCCCAGCATTTT
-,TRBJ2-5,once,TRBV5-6,CASSLYGAPQETQYF,TGTGCCAGCAGCTTGTACGGGGCCCCCCAAGAGACCCAGTACTTC
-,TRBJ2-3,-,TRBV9,CASSPEATDTQYF,TGTGCCAGCAGCCCCGAGGCGACAGATACGCAGTATTTT
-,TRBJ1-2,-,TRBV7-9,CASSLAPSGDGYTF,TGTGCCAGCAGCTTAGCCCCATCAGGGGATGGCTACACCTTC
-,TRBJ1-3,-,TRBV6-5,CAITPGGAGNTIYF,TGTGCCATCACACCTGGGGGAGCTGGAAACACCATATATTTT
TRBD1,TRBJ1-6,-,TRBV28,CASSLSTGGLSSLHF,TGTGCCAGCAGTCTAAGTACAGGGGGCCTTTCGTCCCTCCACTTT
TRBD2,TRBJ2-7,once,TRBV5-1,CASSQVGGNSYEQYF,TGCGCCAGCAGCCAGGTCGGGGGGAACTCCTACGAGCAGTACTTC
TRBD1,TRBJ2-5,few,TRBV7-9,CASSKLRDSQETQYF,TGTGCCAGCAGCAAACTACGGGACAGCCAAGAGACCCAGTACTTC
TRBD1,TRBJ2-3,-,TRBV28,CASSPDRVGDTQYF,TGTGCCAGCAGTCCGGACAGGGTGGGAGATACGCAGTATTTT
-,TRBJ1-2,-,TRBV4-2,CASSQLGGYSGYTF,TGTGCCAGCAGCCAACTTGGGGGGTATAGTGGCTACACCTTC
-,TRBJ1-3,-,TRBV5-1,CASSAGPSSGNTIYF,TGCGCCAGCAGCGCGGGACCGAGCTCTGGAAACACCATATATTTT
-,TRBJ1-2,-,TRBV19,CASSIGAAMGDYGYTF,TGTGCCAGTAGTATAGGTGCAGCGATGGGGGACTATGGCTACACCTTC
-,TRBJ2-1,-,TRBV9,CASSVGAADPYNEQFF,TGTGCCAGCAGCGTAGGGGCGGCAGACCCTTACAATGAGCAGTTCTTC
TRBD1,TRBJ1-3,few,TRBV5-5,CASSDHRGRTGNTIYF,TGTGCCAGCAGCGATCACAGGGGGCGGACTGGAAACACCATATATTTT
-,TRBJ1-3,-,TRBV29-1,CSVEDRRHPSGNTIYF,TGCAGCGTTGAAGATCGTCGCCACCCCTCTGGAAACACCATATATTTT
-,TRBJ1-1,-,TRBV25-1,CASSPGGSENTEAFF,TGTGCCAGCAGTCCCGGAGGATCTGAGAACACTGAAGCTTTCTTT
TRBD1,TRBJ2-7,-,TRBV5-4,CASSPNPTGAYYEQYF,TGTGCCAGCAGCCCAAACCCCACAGGGGCCTACTACGAGCAGTACTTC
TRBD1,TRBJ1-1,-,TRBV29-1,CSVHRGGDTEAFF,TGCAGCGTGCACAGGGGGGGAGACACTGAAGCTTTCTTT
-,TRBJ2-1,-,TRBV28,CASSSAATGNNEQFF,TGTGCCAGCAGCTCCGCAGCCACCGGGAACAATGAGCAGTTCTTC
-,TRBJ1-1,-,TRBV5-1,CASSLVRGRSTEAFF,TGCGCCAGCAGCTTGGTACGGGGCAGGAGCACTGAAGCTTTCTTT
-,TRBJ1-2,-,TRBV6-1,CASSEGDEVNYGYTF,TGTGCCAGCAGTGAGGGTGACGAAGTCAACTATGGCTACACCTTC
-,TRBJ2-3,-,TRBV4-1,CASSQDGSGAADTQYF,TGCGCCAGCAGCCAAGACGGGTCGGGGGCGGCGGATACGCAGTATTTT
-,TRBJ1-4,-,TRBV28,CASSLLPGDNEKLFF,TGTGCCAGCAGTTTATTGCCAGGGGATAATGAAAAACTGTTTTTT
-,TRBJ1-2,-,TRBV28,CASSVRDGRGYTF,TGTGCCAGCAGCGTGCGGGACGGGCGCGGCTACACCTTC
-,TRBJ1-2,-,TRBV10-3,CAISDGGGYGYTF,TGTGCCATCAGTGACGGGGGGGGCTATGGCTACACCTTC
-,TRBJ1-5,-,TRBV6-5,CASSPQDWGQPQHF,TGTGCCAGCAGTCCACAGGATTGGGGGCAGCCCCAGCATTTT
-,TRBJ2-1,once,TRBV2,CASSEARAEQFF,TGTGCCAGCAGTGAAGCGCGGGCCGAGCAGTTCTTC
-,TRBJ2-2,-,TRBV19,CASTRPGTGELFF,TGTGCCAGTACCCGTCCAGGGACCGGGGAGCTGTTTTTT
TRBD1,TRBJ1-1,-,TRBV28,CASSFVTDRPNTEAFF,TGTGCCAGCAGTTTTGTAACGGACAGGCCTAACACTGAAGCTTTCTTT
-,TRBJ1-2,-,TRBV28,CASSEGKSDNYGYTF,TGTGCCAGCAGTGAAGGGAAATCGGATAACTATGGCTACACCTTC
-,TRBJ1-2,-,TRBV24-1,CATAAGEGYTF,TGTGCCACCGCGGCAGGGGAGGGCTACACCTTC
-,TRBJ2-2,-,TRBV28,CASSLRQGELFF,TGTGCCAGCAGTTTAAGACAGGGGGAGCTGTTTTTT
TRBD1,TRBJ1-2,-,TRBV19,CASSTSTGDLNYGYTF,TGTGCCAGTAGTACCTCTACAGGGGATCTGAACTATGGCTACACCTTC
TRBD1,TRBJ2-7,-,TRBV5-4,CASSKAGGESYEQYF,TGTGCCAGCAGTAAAGCAGGGGGCGAATCCTACGAGCAGTACTTC
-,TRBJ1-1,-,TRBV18,CASSPVENTEAFF,TGTGCCAGCTCACCGGTCGAGAACACTGAAGCTTTCTTT
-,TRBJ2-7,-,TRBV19,CASSRGPESGEQYF,TGTGCCAGTAGTCGGGGCCCAGAAAGTGGCGAGCAGTACTTC
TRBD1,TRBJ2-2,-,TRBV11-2,CASSPSQGAYTGELFF,TGTGCCAGCAGCCCCTCCCAGGGGGCATACACCGGGGAGCTGTTTTTT
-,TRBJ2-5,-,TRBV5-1,CASSLGAGDGETQYF,TGCGCCAGCAGCTTGGGGGCAGGGGACGGGGAGACCCAGTACTTC
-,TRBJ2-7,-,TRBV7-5,CVRSLVESGGQYF,TGTGTCAGAAGCTTAGTAGAGTCCGGGGGGCAGTACTTC
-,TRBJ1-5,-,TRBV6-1,CASSDVGGRYQPQHF,TGTGCCAGCAGTGATGTGGGAGGAAGATATCAGCCCCAGCATTTT
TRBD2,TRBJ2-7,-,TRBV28,CASSLGREEQYF,TGTGCCAGCAGTTTAGGGAGGGAAGAGCAGTACTTC
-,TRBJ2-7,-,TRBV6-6,CASSYGGFGDYEQYF,TGTGCCAGCAGTTACGGGGGATTCGGTGACTACGAGCAGTACTTC
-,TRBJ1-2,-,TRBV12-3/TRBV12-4,CASSTTVYGYTF,TGTGCCAGCAGTACGACAGTCTATGGCTACACCTTC
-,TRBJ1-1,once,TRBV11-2,CASSFAVWTEAFF,TGTGCCAGCAGCTTCGCCGTGTGGACTGAAGCTTTCTTT
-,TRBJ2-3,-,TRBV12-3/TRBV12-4,CATSRWDTQYF,TGTGCCACCTCCCGCTGGGATACGCAGTATTTT
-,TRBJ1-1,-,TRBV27,CASSNQGGGGTEAFF,TGTGCCAGCAGTAATCAAGGGGGTGGGGGGACTGAAGCTTTCTTT
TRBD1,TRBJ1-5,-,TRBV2,CASSEESTGLGQPQHF,TGTGCCAGCAGTGAAGAGTCGACAGGGCTGGGACAGCCCCAGCATTTT